A single sample is the source of the 30 T cell receptor beta chains below, sequenced in a study of cytomegalovirus exposure and HLA in healthy donors. It was with 60 Vbeta and 13 Jbeta primers that the PCR ran. Sequenced by immunoSEQ multiplex PCR; TCRdb stores in-frame clones only, minus some. The table has approximately 79,000 clones, around 76% seen once. Sequences were obtained from PBMCs. These receptors all come from a male donor in good health and CMV-seropositive.

The count of this clone is one. CDR3 amino acids: CASSLGGGLAKNIQYF. CDR3 coding DNA: TGTGCCAGCAGCTTAGGGGGAGGGCTAGCCAAAAACATTCAGTACTTC. The rearrangement links TRBV7-9 to TRBJ2-4; 7 positions match TRBD2. The CDR3 is made up of 16 amino acids. Germline-derived CDR1 and CDR2 are SEHNR and FQNEAQ (reference sequence). V lost 1 base, J lost 0 bases, and 3 bases stayed unmatched.

The V gene is TRBV11-2, the J gene TRBJ2-1; 11 bases line up with TRBD2. The CDR3 has 16 residues. With 2 bases clipped from V and 3 bases from J, the junction kept 3 bases outside the gene matches. Germline-derived CDR1 and CDR2 are SGHAT and FQNNGV. The CDR3 sequence: CASSLRGLADYNEQFF. For the CDR3, the DNA is TGTGCCAGCAGCTTAAGGGGACTAGCGGACTACAATGAGCAGTTCTTC.

V is TRBV6-5 and J is TRBJ2-2; a possible D gene is TRBD1 (6 bases). The CDR3 is 16 residues long. V was pared by 0 bases and J by 2 bases, with 10 bases between. Germline V CDR1 and CDR2: MNHEY, SVGAGI. In DNA, the CDR3 is TGTGCCAGCAGTTACTCTACAGGGACCAACACCGGGGAGCTGTTTTTT. It codes for CASSYSTGTNTGELFF.

The chain uses TRBV5-6 and TRBJ1-3, with 9 positions matching TRBD1. Germline trimming cut 4 bases from V and 5 bases from J; bases unmatched to any gene: 10. This CDR3 is built from 16 residues. Germline CDR1 and CDR2: SGHDT and YYEEEE. In DNA, the CDR3 is TGTGCCAGCAGCCCGATCCCGGGACAGGGACGAAACACCATATATTTT. Protein product: CASSPIPGQGRNTIYF. Full variable domain (outside the CDR3, taken from reference TRBV5-6 and TRBJ1-3): DAGVTQSPTHLIKTRGQQVTLRCSPKSGHDTVSWYQQALGQGPQFIFQYYEEEERQRGNFPDRFSGHQFPNYSSELNVNALLLGDSALYLCASSPIPGQGRNTIYFGEGSWLTVV.

The genes are TRBV5-6 and TRBJ2-1; 8 positions match TRBD2. Per the germline V gene, CDR1 is SGHDT and CDR2 is YYEEEE. V was clipped by 0 bases and J by 4 bases; unmatched bases: 6. The CDR3 extends over 16 amino acids. The CDR3 protein is CASSLAPAGVYNEQFF. The CDR3 DNA is TGTGCCAGCAGCTTGGCACCAGCGGGAGTGTACAATGAGCAGTTCTTC.

The chain carries TRBV27 and TRBJ2-1; 10 bases are shared with TRBD2. The CDR3 is 15 amino acids. Germline V lookup: CDR1 MNHEY, CDR2 SMNVEV (reference sequence). J gave up 6 bases and V 2 bases, and 4 bases lay outside the gene matches. CDR3 protein: CASSLTSGTVNEQFF. The CDR3 DNA is TGTGCCAGCAGTTTAACTAGCGGGACGGTCAATGAGCAGTTCTTC.

The chain employs TRBV19 and TRBJ1-1; D unresolved. The CDR3 contains 15 residues. V was pared by 1 base and J by 4 bases, with 13 bases between. The germline V gene encodes CDR1 LNHDA and CDR2 SQIVND (reference sequence). In DNA form, the CDR3 reads TGTGCCAGTAGTATAGGCGTATACGCCTCCACTGAAGCTTTCTTT. Amino acids: CASSIGVYASTEAFF.

The gene calls are TRBV2 and TRBJ1-4; 7 bases align to TRBD1. Germline values: CDR1 SNHLY, CDR2 FYNNEI. The V and J ends lost 5 bases and 4 bases, in that order; junction bases with no gene match: 10. The CDR3 has 16 amino acids. CDR3 nucleotide sequence: TGTGCCAGCAGTTCGTACCGGGACAGTTATAATGAAAAACTGTTTTTT. It translates to CASSSYRDSYNEKLFF.

This chain uses TRBV19 with TRBJ2-7; maybe TRBD1 (5 bases). The germline CDR1 and CDR2 sequences are LNHDA and SQIVND (reference sequence). CDR3 length equals 14 residues. V gave up 6 bases and J gave up 2 bases, with 14 bases separating them. The CDR3 DNA reads TGTGCCAGTAGAGCGACAGATACAGCCTACGAGCAGTACTTC. Residues: CASRATDTAYEQYF.

This rearrangement joins TRBV7-2 to TRBJ2-4; D is unresolved. Deletions cut 5 bases from V and 2 bases from J, with 16 bases between. Germline V gene sequence: CDR1 SGHTA, CDR2 FQGNSA. This CDR3 has 16 residues. The CDR3 sequence: CASSPTAAYPKNIQYF. DNA for the CDR3: TGTGCCAGCAGCCCAACTGCGGCCTATCCCAAAAACATTCAGTACTTC.

Worth noting for this clone: At one end, the junction sequence differs from germline, possibly due to a read error. The V call is TRBV5-6, the J call TRBJ1-4; TRBD1 might be the D (6 bases). CDR3 size: 17 residues. The germline V gene encodes CDR1 SGHDT and CDR2 YYEEEE. The CDR3 DNA reads TGTGCCAGCAGTTTGGGCCTGCTGGGGGCATCTAATGAAAAACTGTTTTTT. This gives the protein CASSLGLLGASNEKLFF.

The V call is TRBV7-6, the J call TRBJ2-1, with TRBD1 identical over 8 bases. CDR1 is SGHVS, CDR2 FNYEAQ, per germline. J was trimmed by 9 bases and V by 3 bases; bases with no gene match: 7. CDR3 length: 14 amino acids. CDR3 loop: CASSFNQGAGEQFF. The CDR3 bases are TGTGCCAGCAGCTTTAATCAGGGGGCCGGTGAGCAGTTCTTC.

This clone was observed once. The chain combines TRBV28 with TRBJ1-2; tentative D call: TRBD1 (5 bases). V lost 1 base, J lost 8 bases, and 11 bases lay in between. Per the germline V gene, CDR1 is MDHEN and CDR2 is SYDVKM. CDR3 size: 13 residues. The CDR3 DNA reads TGTGCCAGCAGTTTATCGGGGGAGGGCGGCTACACCTTC. Translating gives CASSLSGEGGYTF.

This clone came up a few times. The chain employs TRBV21-1 and TRBJ1-1. TRBV21-1 is a documented pseudogene. CDR3 length equals 14 residues. The CDR3 DNA follows: TGTGCCAGCAGCAAACCGACTGGGTACACTGAAGCTTTCTTT. Translated, it gives CASSKPTGYTEAFF.

The chain combines TRBV5-1 with TRBJ2-5; 9 bases are shared with TRBD2. J was trimmed by 4 bases and V by 5 bases; bases with no gene match: 3. Germline CDR1 and CDR2: SGHRS and YFSETQ. This CDR3 has 13 residues. CDR3 protein: CASSSSGRETQYF. CDR3 sequence (DNA): TGCGCCAGCAGTAGTAGCGGGAGAGAGACCCAGTACTTC. Combining the CDR3 with reference TRBV5-1 and TRBJ2-5 gives the whole variable domain KAGVTQTPRYLIKTRGQQVTLSCSPISGHRSVSWYQQTPGQGLQFLFEYFSETQRNKGNFPGRFSGRQFSNSRSEMNVSTLELGDSALYLCASSSSGRETQYFGPGTRLLVL.

The chain is built from TRBV4-2 and TRBJ1-4; D remains ambiguous. Looked up from germline, CDR1 is LGHNA and CDR2 is YNFKEQ. V was clipped by 4 bases and J by 4 bases, with 13 bases between them. This CDR3 contains 15 residues. The CDR3 DNA is TGTGCCAGCAGCCCCTGGCCCGAAAATAATGAAAAACTGTTTTTT. This sequence encodes CASSPWPENNEKLFF.

The CDR3 sequence is CASSSLGGGGNQPQHF. CDR3 sequence (DNA): TGTGCCAGCAGCTCCTTGGGGGGTGGGGGCAATCAGCCCCAGCATTTT. V gene TRBV7-2 combines with J gene TRBJ1-5; D might be TRBD1 (5 bases). V dropped 4 bases and J dropped 2 bases, with 15 bases sitting between them. The CDR3 sequence is 16 residues long. Germline V lookup: CDR1 SGHTA, CDR2 FQGNSA.

This chain connects TRBV6-1 to TRBJ2-7, with 7 bases lining up with TRBD1. V shed 7 bases, J shed 12 bases, and the junction held 6 bases outside the gene matches. The CDR3 extends over 10 amino acids. Germline V gene lookup returns CDR1 MNHNS and CDR2 SASEGT. This CDR3 is CASKGQSSYF. Here the CDR3 DNA reads TGTGCCAGCAAGGGACAGAGCTCGTACTTC.

The V and J genes are TRBV15 and TRBJ1-5, with a tentative D call TRBD1 (5 bases). The CDR3 runs to 15 residues. Between the trimmed V and J ends, which lost 1 base and 6 bases, there was a span of 13 bases. The germline V gene encodes CDR1 LNHNV and CDR2 YYDKDF (reference sequence). The CDR3 DNA reads TGTGCCACCAGCAGAGTCCAGGGCCGTAGTCAGCCCCAGCATTTT. Amino acid sequence: CATSRVQGRSQPQHF.

This clone was picked up a small number of times. The V gene is TRBV10-3, the J gene TRBJ1-1; no clear D gene. CDR1 ENHRY and CDR2 SYGVKD come from the germline V gene. V dropped 10 bases and J dropped 5 bases, with 14 bases sitting between them. The CDR3 has 12 residues. CDR3 nucleotide sequence: TGTGCCACCATGGCCGTAGCGACTGAAGCTTTCTTT. Translation: CATMAVATEAFF.

The V and J genes are TRBV6-4 and TRBJ1-4; D is undetermined. Germline CDR1 reads MRHNA; CDR2 reads SNTAGT. This CDR3 has 13 amino acids. V shed 3 bases and J shed 8 bases, with 10 bases lying between them. The chain's CDR3 is CASSETREEKLFF. The CDR3 DNA reads TGTGCCAGCAGTGAGACCCGGGAAGAAAAACTGTTTTTT.

This clone showed up just once. The chain combines TRBV10-3 with TRBJ1-5, with a tentative D call TRBD1 (6 bases). Germline assignment: CDR1 ENHRY and CDR2 SYGVKD. The CDR3 runs to 19 residues. Trimming cost V 4 bases and J 3 bases, with 25 bases left between them. DNA for the CDR3: TGTGCCATCAGTGGAGCACCCCCCTCCCAGGGGATAAACAATCAGCCCCAGCATTTT. It translates to CAISGAPPSQGINNQPQHF.

The genes are TRBV18 and TRBJ2-1, with D possibly TRBD2 on 5 matching bases. Germline V gene sequence: CDR1 KGHSH, CDR2 LQKENI. This CDR3 region has 16 residues. Trimming took 2 bases from V and 6 from J, leaving 17 bases between them. The CDR3 spells CASSPILATQSNEQFF. DNA of the CDR3: TGTGCCAGCTCACCAATTTTAGCGACTCAATCCAATGAGCAGTTCTTC. Full variable domain (outside the CDR3, taken from reference TRBV18 and TRBJ2-1): NAGVMQNPRHLVRRRGQEARLRCSPMKGHSHVYWYRQLPEEGLKFMVYLQKENIIDESGMPKERFSAEFPKEGPSILRIQQVVRGDSAAYFCASSPILATQSNEQFFGPGTRLTVL.

The rearrangement uses TRBV6-5 and TRBJ2-1, with D uncertain. Between the trimmed V and J ends, which lost 4 bases and 6 bases, there was a span of 4 bases. The CDR3 runs 11 residues. The V gene's germline CDR1 is MNHEY and CDR2 SVGAGI. The CDR3 DNA reads TGTGCCAGCAGTTCTAGCAATGAGCAGTTCTTC. Amino acids: CASSSSNEQFF.

The chain joins TRBV5-6 to TRBJ2-1; possibly TRBD2 for D (6 bases). The CDR3 is 13 residues long. V gave up 0 bases and J gave up 10 bases, with 11 bases separating them. Germline loops: CDR1 SGHDT, CDR2 YYEEEE. This CDR3 is CASSLDGGSEQFF. The CDR3, as DNA: TGTGCCAGCAGCTTGGATGGGGGGAGCGAGCAGTTCTTC.

As regards this clone: One end of the junction does not line up with germline, which may come from a read error. The chain employs TRBV19 and TRBJ2-7; TRBD2 agrees at 12 bases. The germline CDR1 and CDR2 sequences are LNHDA and SQIVND (reference sequence). This CDR3 contains 15 residues. CDR3 region: CASRTSGRGSSEQYF. CDR3 sequence (DNA): TGTGCCAGTAGGACTAGCGGGAGAGGGTCCTCCGAGCAGTACTTC.

This clone has only one observation. This CDR3 is missing its conserved last phenylalanine or tryptophan, likely due to a read error. This chain uses TRBV5-8 with TRBJ2-7; 11 bases match TRBD2. The CDR3 is made up of 15 amino acids. CDR1 is SGHTS and CDR2 is YDEGEE in the germline V gene. Losses at the gene ends were 4 bases for V and 3 bases for J; bases not matched to a gene: 6. The CDR3 nucleotides are TGTGCCAGCAGCCGGGAGGGGACTAGCGGCTACGAGCAGTACCTC. Translated: CASSREGTSGYEQYL.

The rearrangement joins TRBV27 to TRBJ1-1, with D perhaps matching TRBD1 (5 bases). The CDR3 contains 14 residues. Germline CDR1 is MNHEY and CDR2 is SMNVEV (reference sequence). Between the trimmed V and J ends, which lost 5 bases and 2 bases, there was a span of 12 bases. CDR3: CASSLIDSNTEAFF. Here the CDR3 DNA reads TGTGCCAGCAGTCTGATCGACAGCAACACTGAAGCTTTCTTT.

The gene calls are TRBV4-3 and TRBJ2-5; D ambiguous. CDR3 length equals 15 residues. CDR1 and CDR2 (germline): LGHNA, YSLEER. The V gene lost 1 base and the J gene lost 4 bases, with 13 bases spanning the gap. The CDR3: CASSQGTLERETQYF. DNA for the CDR3: TGCGCCAGCAGCCAAGGCACTCTTGAGCGAGAGACCCAGTACTTC.

The rearrangement links TRBV5-1 to TRBJ1-1; no reliable D call. The CDR3 totals 14 residues. Germline V gene data show CDR1 as SGHRS and CDR2 as YFSETQ. Trimming cost V 0 bases and J 0 bases, with 6 bases left between them. The CDR3 here is CASSLGQMNTEAFF. The DNA of the CDR3 is TGCGCCAGCAGCTTGGGGCAGATGAACACTGAAGCTTTCTTT. Together with reference TRBV5-1 and TRBJ1-1, the CDR3 gives the full variable domain: KAGVTQTPRYLIKTRGQQVTLSCSPISGHRSVSWYQQTPGQGLQFLFEYFSETQRNKGNFPGRFSGRQFSNSRSEMNVSTLELGDSALYLCASSLGQMNTEAFFGQGTRLTVV.